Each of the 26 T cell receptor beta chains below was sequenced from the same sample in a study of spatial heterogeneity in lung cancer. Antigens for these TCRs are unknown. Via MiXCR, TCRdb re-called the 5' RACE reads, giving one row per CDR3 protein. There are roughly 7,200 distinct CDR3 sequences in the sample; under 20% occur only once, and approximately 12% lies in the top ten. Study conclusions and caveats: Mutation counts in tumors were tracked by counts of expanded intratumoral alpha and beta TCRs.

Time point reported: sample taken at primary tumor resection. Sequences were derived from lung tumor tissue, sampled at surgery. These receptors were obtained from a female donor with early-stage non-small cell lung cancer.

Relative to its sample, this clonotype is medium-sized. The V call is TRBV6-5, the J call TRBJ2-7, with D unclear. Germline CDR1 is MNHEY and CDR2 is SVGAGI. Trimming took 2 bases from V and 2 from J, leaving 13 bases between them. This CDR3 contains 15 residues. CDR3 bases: TGTGCCAGCAGTTACGACAACACGTCTCCCTACGAGCAGTACTTC. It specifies CASSYDNTSPYEQYF.

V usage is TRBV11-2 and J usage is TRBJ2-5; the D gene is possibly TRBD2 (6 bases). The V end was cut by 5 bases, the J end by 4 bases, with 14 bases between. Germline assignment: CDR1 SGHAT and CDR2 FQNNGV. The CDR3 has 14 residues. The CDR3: CASSGGTLRETQYF. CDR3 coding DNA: TGTGCCAGCAGCGGGGGGACGCTACGAGAGACCCAGTACTTC.

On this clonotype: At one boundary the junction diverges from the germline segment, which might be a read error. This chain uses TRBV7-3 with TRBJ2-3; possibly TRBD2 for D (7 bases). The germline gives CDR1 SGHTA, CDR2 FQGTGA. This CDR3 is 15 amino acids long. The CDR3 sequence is CAGSPGPGGMYTQYF. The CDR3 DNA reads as TGTGCCGGCAGCCCCGGCCCGGGGGGCATGTATACGCAGTATTTT.

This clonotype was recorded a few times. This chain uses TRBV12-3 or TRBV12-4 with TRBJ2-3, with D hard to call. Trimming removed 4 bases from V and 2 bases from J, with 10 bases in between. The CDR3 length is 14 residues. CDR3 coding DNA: TGTGCCAGCAGTTATGCACGGATCACAGATACGCAGTATTTT. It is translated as CASSYARITDTQYF.

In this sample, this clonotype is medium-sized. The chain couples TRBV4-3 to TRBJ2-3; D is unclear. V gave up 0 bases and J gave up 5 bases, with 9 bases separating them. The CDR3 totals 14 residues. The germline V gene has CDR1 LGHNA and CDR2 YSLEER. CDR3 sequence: CASSQEAVGDTQYF. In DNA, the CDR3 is TGCGCCAGCAGCCAAGAGGCGGTGGGAGATACGCAGTATTTT.

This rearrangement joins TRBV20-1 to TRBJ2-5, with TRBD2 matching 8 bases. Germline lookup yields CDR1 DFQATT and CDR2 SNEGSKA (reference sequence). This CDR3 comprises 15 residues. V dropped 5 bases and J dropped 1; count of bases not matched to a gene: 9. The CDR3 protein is CSALPGGRLQETQYF. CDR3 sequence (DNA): TGCAGTGCTCTACCGGGCGGGAGGCTCCAAGAGACCCAGTACTTC.

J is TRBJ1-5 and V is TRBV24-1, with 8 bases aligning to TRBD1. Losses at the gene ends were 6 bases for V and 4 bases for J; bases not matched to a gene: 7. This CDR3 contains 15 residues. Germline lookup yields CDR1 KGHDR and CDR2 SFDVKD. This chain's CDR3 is CATSRTGRGNQPQHF. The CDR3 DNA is TGTGCCACCAGTAGGACAGGGAGGGGGAATCAGCCCCAGCATTTT.

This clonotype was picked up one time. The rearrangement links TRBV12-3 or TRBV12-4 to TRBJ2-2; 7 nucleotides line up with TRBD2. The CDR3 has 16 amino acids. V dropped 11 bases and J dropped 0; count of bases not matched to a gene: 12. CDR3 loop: CAYYLRGVTNTGELFF. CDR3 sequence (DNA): TGTGCCTACTACCTCCGGGGGGTGACGAACACCGGGGAGCTGTTTTTT.

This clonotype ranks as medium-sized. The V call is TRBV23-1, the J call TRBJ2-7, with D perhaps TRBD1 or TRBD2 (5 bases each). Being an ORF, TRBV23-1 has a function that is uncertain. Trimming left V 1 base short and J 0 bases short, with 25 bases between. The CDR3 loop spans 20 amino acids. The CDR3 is CASSQFLRPMGTASSYEQYF. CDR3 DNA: TGCGCCAGCAGTCAATTTTTACGTCCCATGGGGACGGCGAGCTCCTACGAGCAGTACTTC.

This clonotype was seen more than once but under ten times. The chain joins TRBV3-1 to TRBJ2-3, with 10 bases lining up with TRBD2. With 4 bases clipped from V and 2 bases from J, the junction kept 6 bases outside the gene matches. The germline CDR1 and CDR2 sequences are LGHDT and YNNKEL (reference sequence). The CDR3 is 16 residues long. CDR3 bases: TGTGCCAGCAGCCTCAGGAGCGGGGGGGCCACAGATACGCAGTATTTT. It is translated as CASSLRSGGATDTQYF.

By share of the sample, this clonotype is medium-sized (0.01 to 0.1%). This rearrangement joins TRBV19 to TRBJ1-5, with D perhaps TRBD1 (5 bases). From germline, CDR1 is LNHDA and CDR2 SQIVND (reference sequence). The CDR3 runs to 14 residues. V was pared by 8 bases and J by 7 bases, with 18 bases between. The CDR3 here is CASCLGALGQPQHF. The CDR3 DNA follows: TGTGCCAGTTGTCTTGGGGCACTGGGACAGCCCCAGCATTTT.

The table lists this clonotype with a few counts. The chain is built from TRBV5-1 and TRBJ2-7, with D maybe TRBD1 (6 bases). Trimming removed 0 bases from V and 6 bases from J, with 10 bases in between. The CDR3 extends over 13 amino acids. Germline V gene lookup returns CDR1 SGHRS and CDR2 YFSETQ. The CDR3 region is CASSLGSTGEQYF. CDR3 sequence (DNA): TGCGCCAGCAGCTTGGGGTCGACAGGCGAGCAGTACTTC.

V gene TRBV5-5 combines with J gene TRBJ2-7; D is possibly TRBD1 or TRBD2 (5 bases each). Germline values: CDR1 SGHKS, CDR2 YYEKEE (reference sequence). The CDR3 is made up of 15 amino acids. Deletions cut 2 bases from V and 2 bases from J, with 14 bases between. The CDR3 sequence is CASSFHGANTYEQYF. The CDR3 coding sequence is TGTGCCAGCAGCTTTCACGGGGCGAATACCTACGAGCAGTACTTC.

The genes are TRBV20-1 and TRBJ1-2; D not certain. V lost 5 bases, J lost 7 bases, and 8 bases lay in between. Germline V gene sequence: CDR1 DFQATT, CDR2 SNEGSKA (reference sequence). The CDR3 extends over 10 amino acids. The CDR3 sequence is CSAPGRGYTF. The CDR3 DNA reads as TGCAGTGCTCCCGGGCGTGGCTACACCTTC.

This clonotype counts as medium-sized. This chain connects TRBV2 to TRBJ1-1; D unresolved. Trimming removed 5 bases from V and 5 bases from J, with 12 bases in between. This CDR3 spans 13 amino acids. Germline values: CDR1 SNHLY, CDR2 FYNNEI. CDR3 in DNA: TGTGCCAGCAGTTGGACTTTGGGGACTGAAGCTTTCTTT. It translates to CASSWTLGTEAFF.

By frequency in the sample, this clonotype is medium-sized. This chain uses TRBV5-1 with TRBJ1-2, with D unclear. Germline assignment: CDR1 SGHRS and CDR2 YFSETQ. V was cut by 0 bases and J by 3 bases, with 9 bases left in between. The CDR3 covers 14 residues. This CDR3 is CASSLAGLDYGYTF. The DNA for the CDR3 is TGCGCCAGCAGCTTGGCCGGACTTGACTATGGCTACACCTTC.

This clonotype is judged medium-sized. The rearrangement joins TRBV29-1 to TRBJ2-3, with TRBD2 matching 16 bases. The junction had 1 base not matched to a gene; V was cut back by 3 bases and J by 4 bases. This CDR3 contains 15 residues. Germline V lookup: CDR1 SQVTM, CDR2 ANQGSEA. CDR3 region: CSVDGTSGGADTQYF. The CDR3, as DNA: TGCAGCGTTGACGGGACTAGCGGGGGGGCAGATACGCAGTATTTT.

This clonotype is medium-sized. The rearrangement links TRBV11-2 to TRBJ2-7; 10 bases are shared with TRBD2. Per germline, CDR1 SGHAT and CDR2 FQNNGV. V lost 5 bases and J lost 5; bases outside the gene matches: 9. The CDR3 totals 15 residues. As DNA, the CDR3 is TGTGCCAGCAGCACCGAGCGGGGGGGAAGGAACGAGCAGTACTTC. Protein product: CASSTERGGRNEQYF.

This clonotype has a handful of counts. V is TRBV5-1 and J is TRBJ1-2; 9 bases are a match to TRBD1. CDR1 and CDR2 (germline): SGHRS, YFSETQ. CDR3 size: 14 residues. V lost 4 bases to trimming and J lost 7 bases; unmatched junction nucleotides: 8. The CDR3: CASSIQGARSGYTF. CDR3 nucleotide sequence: TGCGCCAGCAGCATACAGGGGGCGCGGTCTGGCTACACCTTC.

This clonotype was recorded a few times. In DNA form, the CDR3 reads TGTGCCAGCAGTTTAGCTATGGGGGGCGGAGTGAACACTGAAGCTTTCTTT. Amino acid sequence: CASSLAMGGGVNTEAFF. The V call is TRBV12-3 or TRBV12-4, the J call TRBJ1-1; maybe TRBD1 (6 bases). The V end was cut by 0 bases, the J end by 0 bases, with 14 bases between. This CDR3 is built from 17 residues.

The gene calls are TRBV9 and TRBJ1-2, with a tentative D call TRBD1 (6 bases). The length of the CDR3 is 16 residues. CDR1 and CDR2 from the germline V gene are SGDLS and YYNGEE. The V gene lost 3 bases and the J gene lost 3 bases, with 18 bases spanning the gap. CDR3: CASSDGSTGYHYGYTF. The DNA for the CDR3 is TGTGCCAGCAGCGACGGCTCAACAGGGTATCACTATGGCTACACCTTC. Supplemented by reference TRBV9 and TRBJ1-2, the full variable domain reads DSGVTQTPKHLITATGQRVTLRCSPRSGDLSVYWYQQSLDQGLQFLIQYYNGEERAKGNILERFSAQQFPDLHSELNLSSLELGDSALYFCASSDGSTGYHYGYTFGSGTRLTVV.

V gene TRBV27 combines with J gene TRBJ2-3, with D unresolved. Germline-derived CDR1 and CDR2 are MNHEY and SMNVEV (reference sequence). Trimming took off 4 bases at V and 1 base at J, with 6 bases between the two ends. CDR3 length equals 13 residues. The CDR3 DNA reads TGTGCCAGCAGTTCCCTAGGCACAGATACGCAGTATTTT. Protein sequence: CASSSLGTDTQYF.

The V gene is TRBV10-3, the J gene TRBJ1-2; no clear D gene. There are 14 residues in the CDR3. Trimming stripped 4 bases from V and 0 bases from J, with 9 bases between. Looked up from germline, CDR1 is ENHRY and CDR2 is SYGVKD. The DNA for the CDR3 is TGTGCCATCAGTGCGTTGCCAACTAACTATGGCTACACCTTC. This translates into CAISALPTNYGYTF.

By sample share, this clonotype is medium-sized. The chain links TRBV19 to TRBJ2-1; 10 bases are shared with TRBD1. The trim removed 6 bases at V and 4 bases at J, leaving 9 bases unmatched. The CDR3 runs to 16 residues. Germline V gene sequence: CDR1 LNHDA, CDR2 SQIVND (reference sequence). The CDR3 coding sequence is TGTGCCAGTAGACCCACCCCGGGACAGGGGTACAATGAGCAGTTCTTC. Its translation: CASRPTPGQGYNEQFF.

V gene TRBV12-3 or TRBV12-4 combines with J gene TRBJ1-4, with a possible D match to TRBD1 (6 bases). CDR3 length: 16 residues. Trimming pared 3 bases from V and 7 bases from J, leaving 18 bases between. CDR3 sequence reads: CASSLTSGAKIEKLFF. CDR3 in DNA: TGTGCCAGCAGTTTGACGTCAGGGGCTAAGATTGAAAAACTGTTTTTT.

CDR3 sequence: CASSLAPGLAGHTGELFF. The CDR3 DNA reads TGCGCCAGCAGCTTGGCCCCCGGACTAGCGGGACACACCGGGGAGCTGTTTTTT. The V gene is TRBV5-1, the J gene TRBJ2-2, with TRBD2 identical over 12 bases. This CDR3 is built from 18 residues. V shed 0 bases, J shed 3 bases, and the junction held 6 bases outside the gene matches. CDR1 SGHRS and CDR2 YFSETQ come from the germline V gene.